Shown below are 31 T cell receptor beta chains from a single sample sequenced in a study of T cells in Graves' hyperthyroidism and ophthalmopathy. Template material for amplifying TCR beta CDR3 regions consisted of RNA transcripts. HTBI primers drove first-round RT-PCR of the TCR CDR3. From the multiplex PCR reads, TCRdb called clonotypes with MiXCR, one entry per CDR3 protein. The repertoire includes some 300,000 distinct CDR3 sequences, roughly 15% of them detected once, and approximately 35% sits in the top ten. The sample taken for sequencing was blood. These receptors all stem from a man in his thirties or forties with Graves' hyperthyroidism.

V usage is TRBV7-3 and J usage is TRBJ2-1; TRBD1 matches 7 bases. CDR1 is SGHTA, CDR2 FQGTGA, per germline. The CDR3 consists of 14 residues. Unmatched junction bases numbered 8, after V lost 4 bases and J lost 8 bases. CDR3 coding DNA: TGTGCCAGCAGCTCTAAGGACAGGTTATATGAGCAGTTCTTC. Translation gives CASSSKDRLYEQFF.

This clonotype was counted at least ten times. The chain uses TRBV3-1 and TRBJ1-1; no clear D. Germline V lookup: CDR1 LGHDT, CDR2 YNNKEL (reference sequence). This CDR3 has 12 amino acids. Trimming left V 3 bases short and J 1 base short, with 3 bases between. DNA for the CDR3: TGTGCCAGCAGCCAGAGGAACACTGAAGCTTTCTTT. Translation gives CASSQRNTEAFF.

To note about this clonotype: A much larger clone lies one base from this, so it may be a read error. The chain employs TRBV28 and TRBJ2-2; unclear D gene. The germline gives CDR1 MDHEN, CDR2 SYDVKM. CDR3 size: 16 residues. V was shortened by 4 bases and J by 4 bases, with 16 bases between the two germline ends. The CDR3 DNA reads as TGTGCCAGCAGTTCCGCTGCGGTCCCGAGCACCGGGGAGCTGTTTTTT. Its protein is CASSSAAVPSTGELFF.

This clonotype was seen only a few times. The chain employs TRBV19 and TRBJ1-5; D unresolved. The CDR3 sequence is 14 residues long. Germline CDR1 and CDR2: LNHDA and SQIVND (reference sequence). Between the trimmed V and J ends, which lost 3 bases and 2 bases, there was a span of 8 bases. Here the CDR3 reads CASSIGVGNQPQHF. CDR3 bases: TGTGCCAGTAGTATTGGGGTGGGCAATCAGCCCCAGCATTTT.

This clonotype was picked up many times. DNA for the CDR3: TGTGCCAGCTCACCGGAGGCATGGGAGACCCAGTACTTC. This gives the protein CASSPEAWETQYF. The rearrangement links TRBV18 to TRBJ2-5, with D tentatively TRBD2 (5 bases). Germline loops: CDR1 KGHSH, CDR2 LQKENI. Trimming stripped 3 bases from V and 5 bases from J, with 10 bases between. The CDR3 extends over 13 amino acids.

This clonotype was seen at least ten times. CDR3 amino acids: CASTHGDYEQYF. CDR3 DNA: TGTGCCAGCACCCATGGAGACTACGAGCAGTACTTC. The rearrangement joins TRBV12-3 or TRBV12-4 to TRBJ2-7; D gene ambiguous. Trimming took off 7 bases at V and 3 bases at J, with 10 bases between the two ends. This CDR3 is built from 12 residues.

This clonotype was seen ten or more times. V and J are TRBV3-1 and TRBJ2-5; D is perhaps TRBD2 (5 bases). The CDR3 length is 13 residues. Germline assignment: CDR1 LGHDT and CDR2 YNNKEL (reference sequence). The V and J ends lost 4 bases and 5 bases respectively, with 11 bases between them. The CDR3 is CASSLASGETQYF. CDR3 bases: TGTGCCAGCAGCCTGGCCAGCGGTGAGACCCAGTACTTC.

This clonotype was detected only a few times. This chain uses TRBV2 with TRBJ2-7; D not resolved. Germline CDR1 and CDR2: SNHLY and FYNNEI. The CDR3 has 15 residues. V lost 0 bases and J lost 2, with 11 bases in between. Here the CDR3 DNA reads TGTGCCAGCAGTGAAGCGATCTCAGGCGCCTACGAGCAGTACTTC. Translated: CASSEAISGAYEQYF.

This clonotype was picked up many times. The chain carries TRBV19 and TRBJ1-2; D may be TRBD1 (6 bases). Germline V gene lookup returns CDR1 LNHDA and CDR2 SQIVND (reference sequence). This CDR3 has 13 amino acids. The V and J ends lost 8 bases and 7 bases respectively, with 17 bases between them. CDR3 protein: CASRPGGGAGYTF. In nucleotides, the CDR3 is TGTGCCAGTCGCCCTGGGGGGGGGGCTGGCTACACCTTC.

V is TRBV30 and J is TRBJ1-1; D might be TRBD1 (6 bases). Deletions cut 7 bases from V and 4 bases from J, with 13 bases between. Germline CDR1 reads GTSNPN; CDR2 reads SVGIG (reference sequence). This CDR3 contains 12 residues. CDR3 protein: CALQGLVTEAFF. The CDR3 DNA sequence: TGTGCCTTGCAGGGGTTGGTCACTGAAGCTTTCTTT.

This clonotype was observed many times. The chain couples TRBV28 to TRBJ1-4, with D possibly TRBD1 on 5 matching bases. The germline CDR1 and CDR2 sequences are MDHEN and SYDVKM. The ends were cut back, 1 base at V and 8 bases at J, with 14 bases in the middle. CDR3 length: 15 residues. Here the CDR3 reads CASSLYPGSREKLFF. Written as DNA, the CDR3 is TGTGCCAGCAGTTTATATCCAGGGTCAAGGGAAAAACTGTTTTTT.

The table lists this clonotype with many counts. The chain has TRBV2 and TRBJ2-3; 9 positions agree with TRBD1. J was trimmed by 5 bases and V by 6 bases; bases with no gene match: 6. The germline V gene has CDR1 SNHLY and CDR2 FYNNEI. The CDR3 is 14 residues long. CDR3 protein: CASREQGALDTQYF. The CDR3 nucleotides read TGTGCCAGCAGAGAACAGGGGGCATTAGATACGCAGTATTTT.

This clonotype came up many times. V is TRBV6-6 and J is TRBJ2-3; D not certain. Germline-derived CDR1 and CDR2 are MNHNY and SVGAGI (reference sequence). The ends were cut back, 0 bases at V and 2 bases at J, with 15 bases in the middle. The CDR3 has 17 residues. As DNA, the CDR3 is TGTGCCAGCAGTTACTCGGCCACCCCCGCGAACACAGATACGCAGTATTTT. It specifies CASSYSATPANTDTQYF.

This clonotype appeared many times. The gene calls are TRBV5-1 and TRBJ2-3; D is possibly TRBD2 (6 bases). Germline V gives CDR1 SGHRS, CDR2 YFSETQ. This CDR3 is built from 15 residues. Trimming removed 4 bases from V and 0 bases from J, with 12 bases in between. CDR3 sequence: CASSQSGYSTDTQYF. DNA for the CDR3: TGCGCCAGCAGCCAGAGCGGGTACAGCACAGATACGCAGTATTTT.

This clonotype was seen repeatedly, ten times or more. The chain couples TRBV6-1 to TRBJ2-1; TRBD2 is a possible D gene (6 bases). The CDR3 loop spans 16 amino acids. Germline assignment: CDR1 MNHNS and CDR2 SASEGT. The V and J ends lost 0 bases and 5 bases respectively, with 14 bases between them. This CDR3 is CASSEASSGVNNEQFF. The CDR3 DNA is TGTGCCAGCAGTGAAGCTAGTAGCGGAGTAAACAATGAGCAGTTCTTC.

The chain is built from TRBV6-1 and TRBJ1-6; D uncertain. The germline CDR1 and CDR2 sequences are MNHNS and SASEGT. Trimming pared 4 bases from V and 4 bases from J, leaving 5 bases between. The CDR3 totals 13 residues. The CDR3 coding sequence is TGTGCCAGCAGTGTAGATTATAATTCACCCCTCCACTTT. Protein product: CASSVDYNSPLHF.

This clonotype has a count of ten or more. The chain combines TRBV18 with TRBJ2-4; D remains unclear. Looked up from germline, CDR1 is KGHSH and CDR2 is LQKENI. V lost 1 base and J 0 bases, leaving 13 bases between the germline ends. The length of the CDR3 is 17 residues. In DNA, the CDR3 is TGTGCCAGCTCACCACAACAGAGGCTTCTAGCCAAAAACATTCAGTACTTC. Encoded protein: CASSPQQRLLAKNIQYF.

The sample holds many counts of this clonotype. CDR3 sequence reads: CASSPKRVNGDTQYF. CDR3 DNA sequence: TGTGCCAGCAGCCCAAAGAGGGTGAACGGGGATACGCAGTATTTT. V is TRBV3-1 and J is TRBJ2-3, with D possibly being TRBD2 (5 bases). Germline assignment: CDR1 LGHDT and CDR2 YNNKEL (reference sequence). The CDR3 loop spans 15 amino acids. Trimming shortened V by 4 bases and J by 6 bases, and 17 bases separated the two germline ends.

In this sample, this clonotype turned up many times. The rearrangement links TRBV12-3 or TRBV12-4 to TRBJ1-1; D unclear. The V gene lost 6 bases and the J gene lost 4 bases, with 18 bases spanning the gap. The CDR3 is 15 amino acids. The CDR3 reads CASSPGQARGTEAFF. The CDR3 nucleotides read TGTGCCAGCAGCCCGGGCCAGGCCCGGGGCACTGAAGCTTTCTTT.

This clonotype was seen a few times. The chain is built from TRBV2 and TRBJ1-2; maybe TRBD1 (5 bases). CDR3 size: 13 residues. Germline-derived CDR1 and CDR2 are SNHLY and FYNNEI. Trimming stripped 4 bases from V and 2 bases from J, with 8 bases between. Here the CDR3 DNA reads TGTGCCAGCAGTGCACAGGTGAACTATGGCTACACCTTC. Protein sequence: CASSAQVNYGYTF.

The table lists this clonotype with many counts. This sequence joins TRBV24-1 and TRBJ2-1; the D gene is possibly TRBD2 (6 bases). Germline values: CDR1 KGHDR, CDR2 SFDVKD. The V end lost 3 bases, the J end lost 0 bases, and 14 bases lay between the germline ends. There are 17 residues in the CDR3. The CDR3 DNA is TGTGCCACCAGTGATGGCCTTCGGGGGAGCTCCTACAATGAGCAGTTCTTC. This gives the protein CATSDGLRGSSYNEQFF.

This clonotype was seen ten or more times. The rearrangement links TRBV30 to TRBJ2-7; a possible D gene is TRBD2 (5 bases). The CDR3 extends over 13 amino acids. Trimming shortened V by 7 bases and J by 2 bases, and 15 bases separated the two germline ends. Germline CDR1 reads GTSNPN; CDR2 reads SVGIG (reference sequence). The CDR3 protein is CASEVHLTYEQYF. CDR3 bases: TGTGCCTCGGAGGTACACCTCACCTACGAGCAGTACTTC.

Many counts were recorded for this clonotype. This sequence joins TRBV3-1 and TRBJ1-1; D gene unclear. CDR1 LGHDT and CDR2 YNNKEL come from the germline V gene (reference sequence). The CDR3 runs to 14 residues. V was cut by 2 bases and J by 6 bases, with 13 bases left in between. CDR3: CASSQHTQSAEAFF. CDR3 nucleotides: TGTGCCAGCAGCCAACATACTCAGTCAGCTGAAGCTTTCTTT.

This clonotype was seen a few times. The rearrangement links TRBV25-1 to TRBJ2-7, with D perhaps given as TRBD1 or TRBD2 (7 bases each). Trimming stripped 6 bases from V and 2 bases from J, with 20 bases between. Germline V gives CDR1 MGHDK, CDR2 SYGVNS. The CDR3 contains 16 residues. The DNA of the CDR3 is TGTGCCAGCAGCGAAGGGGGGGGCAGGGGGGCCTACGAGCAGTACTTC. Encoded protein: CASSEGGGRGAYEQYF.

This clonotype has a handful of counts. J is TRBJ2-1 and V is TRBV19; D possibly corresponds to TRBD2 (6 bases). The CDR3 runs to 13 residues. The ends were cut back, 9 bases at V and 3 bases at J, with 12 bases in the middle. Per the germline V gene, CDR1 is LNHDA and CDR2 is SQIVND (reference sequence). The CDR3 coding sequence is TGTGCCAGCACGGGAGTGGGCTACAATGAGCAGTTCTTC. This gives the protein CASTGVGYNEQFF.

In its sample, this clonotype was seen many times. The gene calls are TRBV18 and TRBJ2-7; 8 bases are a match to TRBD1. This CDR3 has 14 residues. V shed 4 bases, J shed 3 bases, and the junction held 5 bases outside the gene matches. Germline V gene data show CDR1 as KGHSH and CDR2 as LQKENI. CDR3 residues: CASSQTGVNYEQYF. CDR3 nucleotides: TGTGCCAGCTCACAGACAGGGGTAAACTACGAGCAGTACTTC.

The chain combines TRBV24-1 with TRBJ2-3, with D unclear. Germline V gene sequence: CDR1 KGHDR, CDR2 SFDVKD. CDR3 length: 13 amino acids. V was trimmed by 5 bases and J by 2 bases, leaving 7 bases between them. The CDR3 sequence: CATSVEITDTQYF. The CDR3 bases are TGTGCCACCAGTGTCGAGATCACAGATACGCAGTATTTT.

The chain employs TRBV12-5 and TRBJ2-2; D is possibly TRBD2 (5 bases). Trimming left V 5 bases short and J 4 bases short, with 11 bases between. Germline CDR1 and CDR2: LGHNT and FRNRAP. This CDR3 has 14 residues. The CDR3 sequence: CASGTGMPTGELFF. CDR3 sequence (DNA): TGTGCTAGTGGTACCGGGATGCCCACCGGGGAGCTGTTTTTT.

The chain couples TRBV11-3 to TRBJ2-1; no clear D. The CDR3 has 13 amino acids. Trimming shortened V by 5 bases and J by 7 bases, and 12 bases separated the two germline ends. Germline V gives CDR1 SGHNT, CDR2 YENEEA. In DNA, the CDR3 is TGTGCCAGCAGCCTTGGTCCATGGAATGAGCAGTTCTTC. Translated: CASSLGPWNEQFF.

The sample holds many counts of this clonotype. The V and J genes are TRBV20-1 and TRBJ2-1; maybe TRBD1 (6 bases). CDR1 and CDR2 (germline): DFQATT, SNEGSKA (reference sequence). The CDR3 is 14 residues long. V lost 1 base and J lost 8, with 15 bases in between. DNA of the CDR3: TGCAGTGCTAGAGGGGCGAGGGGGTACGATGAGCAGTTCTTC. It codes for CSARGARGYDEQFF.

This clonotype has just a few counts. The CDR3, as DNA: TGCAGTGCCGGTTTAGCTAGCACAGATACGCAGTATTTT. This translates into CSAGLASTDTQYF. The rearrangement joins TRBV20-1 to TRBJ2-3; D not resolved. V was shortened by 6 bases and J by 0 bases, with 10 bases between the two germline ends. There are 13 residues in the CDR3. Germline V CDR1 and CDR2: DFQATT, SNEGSKA (reference sequence).